Shown below are 12 T cell receptor beta chains from a single sample sequenced in a study of cytomegalovirus exposure and HLA in healthy donors. Use of 60 Vbeta and 13 Jbeta primers characterized the PCR. Measured with immunoSEQ multiplex PCR; TCRdb has only the in-frame clones, and not every one. The specimen's table records about 130,000 clones. The sequenced sample was PBMCs. The receptor set was obtained from a woman in her sixties in good health and CMV-seronegative.

J is TRBJ2-2 and V is TRBV6-5, with 7 nucleotides matching TRBD1. Germline CDR1 MNHEY, CDR2 SVGAGI. Trimming removed 6 bases from V and 5 bases from J; junction bases left unmatched: 6. The CDR3 totals 14 residues. CDR3 coding DNA: TGTGCCAGCAGCCCGGGGACAGTTACCGGGGAGCTGTTTTTT. Residues: CASSPGTVTGELFF.

The chain carries TRBV11-2 and TRBJ2-1; 7 bases agree with TRBD1. CDR1 SGHAT and CDR2 FQNNGV come from the germline V gene. CDR3 length: 14 residues. The V segment lost 7 bases and the J segment 8 bases; nucleotides outside the gene matches: 11. This CDR3 reads CASTYNRDSYEQFF. Here the CDR3 DNA reads TGTGCCAGCACATACAACCGGGACAGTTATGAGCAGTTCTTC.

The rearrangement links TRBV15 to TRBJ1-1; 10 bases are a match to TRBD1. In germline, CDR1 is LNHNV, CDR2 YYDKDF (reference sequence). Trimming at V came to 6 bases and at J to 4 bases, leaving 5 bases not matched to a gene. CDR3 length: 14 amino acids. CDR3 in DNA: TGTGCCACCAGGACAGGGGGCATAGGCACTGAAGCTTTCTTT. Translating it yields CATRTGGIGTEAFF.

The chain has TRBV9 and TRBJ1-2; D call uncertain. The germline V and J ends were trimmed by 3 bases and 0 bases, with 9 bases remaining between them. Germline V gene data show CDR1 as SGDLS and CDR2 as YYNGEE. The CDR3 has 14 residues. CDR3 in amino acids: CASSDAYSNYGYTF. The CDR3 DNA reads as TGTGCCAGCAGCGACGCCTACTCTAACTATGGCTACACCTTC. The full variable domain, rest sourced from reference TRBV9 and TRBJ1-2, is DSGVTQTPKHLITATGQRVTLRCSPRSGDLSVYWYQQSLDQGLQFLIQYYNGEERAKGNILERFSAQQFPDLHSELNLSSLELGDSALYFCASSDAYSNYGYTFGSGTRLTVV.

The chain has TRBV5-1 and TRBJ2-2, with 8 bases that match TRBD1. Looked up from germline, CDR1 is SGHRS and CDR2 is YFSETQ. The ends lost 4 bases at V and 2 bases at J; junction bases unmatched: 16. This CDR3 is 19 amino acids long. CDR3: CASSLRPFTGGSNTGELFF. Written as DNA, the CDR3 is TGCGCCAGCAGCCTACGACCCTTTACAGGGGGGTCCAACACCGGGGAGCTGTTTTTT.

This sequence joins TRBV6-5 and TRBJ2-4; weak D call: TRBD1 (6 bases). This CDR3 has 14 residues. CDR1 and CDR2 from the germline V gene are MNHEY and SVGAGI. Trimming took 5 bases from V and 2 from J, leaving 10 bases between them. The CDR3 is CASSDRWTKNIQYF. The CDR3 region has the DNA TGTGCCAGCAGTGACAGGTGGACCAAAAACATTCAGTACTTC.

The chain joins TRBV2 to TRBJ1-5; 10 positions agree with TRBD1. Unmatched junction bases numbered 9, after V lost 7 bases and J lost 6 bases. CDR1 SNHLY and CDR2 FYNNEI come from the germline V gene. The CDR3 extends over 15 amino acids. The CDR3 DNA follows: TGTGCCAGCACATCGACAGGGGGCCTGCTTCAGCCCCAGCATTTT. Protein sequence: CASTSTGGLLQPQHF. Using reference TRBV2 and TRBJ1-5 for the parts outside the CDR3, the full variable domain is EPEVTQTPSHQVTQMGQEVILRCVPISNHLYFYWYRQILGQKVEFLVSFYNNEISEKSEIFDDQFSVERPDGSNFTLKIRSTKLEDSAMYFCASTSTGGLLQPQHFGDGTRLSIL.

The rearrangement uses TRBV11-2 and TRBJ2-5, with a tentative D call TRBD1 (6 bases). The DNA end favors TRBJ2-7, so the J call may be wrong. The V gene's germline CDR1 is SGHAT and CDR2 FQNNGV. The CDR3 sequence is 12 residues long. This CDR3 is CASSPDSYEQYF. CDR3 DNA: TGTGCCAGCAGCCCGGACAGCTACGAGCAGTACTTC.

The rearrangement links TRBV10-1 to TRBJ2-3, with a weak D call TRBD1 (6 bases). Deletions cut 8 bases from V and 0 bases from J, with 6 bases between. The CDR3 consists of 12 residues. CDR1 and CDR2 from the germline V gene are WNHNN and SYGVQD (reference sequence). DNA of the CDR3: TGCGCCAGCGGACAGAGCACAGATACGCAGTATTTT. Its translation: CASGQSTDTQYF.

The V gene is TRBV7-2, the J gene TRBJ1-2, with TRBD1 matching 8 bases. Looked up from germline, CDR1 is SGHTA and CDR2 is FQGNSA. Trimming cost V 4 bases and J 7 bases; bases outside gene matches: 8. The CDR3 length is 14 residues. CDR3: CASSSGQGGFGYTF. DNA of the CDR3: TGTGCCAGCAGCTCCGGACAGGGCGGGTTTGGCTACACCTTC. Together with reference TRBV7-2 and TRBJ1-2, the CDR3 gives the full variable domain: GAGVSQSPSNKVTEKGKDVELRCDPISGHTALYWYRQSLGQGLEFLIYFQGNSAPDKSGLPSDRFSAERTGGSVSTLTIQRTQQEDSAVYLCASSSGQGGFGYTFGSGTRLTVV.

V is TRBV2 and J is TRBJ1-5; 8 nucleotides align to TRBD1. Germline assignment: CDR1 SNHLY and CDR2 FYNNEI. Trimming at V came to 6 bases and at J to 2 bases, leaving 6 bases not matched to a gene. The CDR3 has 15 amino acids. CDR3 sequence: CASSEGQAGNQPQHF. DNA for the CDR3: TGTGCCAGCAGCGAGGGACAGGCCGGCAATCAGCCCCAGCATTTT.

This chain connects TRBV28 to TRBJ2-7, with 7 bases identical to TRBD2. The CDR3 loop spans 18 amino acids. Unmatched junction bases numbered 16, after V lost 2 bases and J lost 3 bases. Per germline, CDR1 MDHEN and CDR2 SYDVKM. CDR3 DNA sequence: TGTGCCAGCAGTTTAGGGTTGGGGGGGTCGGATGTTTTCTACGAGCAGTACTTC. It yields the protein CASSLGLGGSDVFYEQYF.